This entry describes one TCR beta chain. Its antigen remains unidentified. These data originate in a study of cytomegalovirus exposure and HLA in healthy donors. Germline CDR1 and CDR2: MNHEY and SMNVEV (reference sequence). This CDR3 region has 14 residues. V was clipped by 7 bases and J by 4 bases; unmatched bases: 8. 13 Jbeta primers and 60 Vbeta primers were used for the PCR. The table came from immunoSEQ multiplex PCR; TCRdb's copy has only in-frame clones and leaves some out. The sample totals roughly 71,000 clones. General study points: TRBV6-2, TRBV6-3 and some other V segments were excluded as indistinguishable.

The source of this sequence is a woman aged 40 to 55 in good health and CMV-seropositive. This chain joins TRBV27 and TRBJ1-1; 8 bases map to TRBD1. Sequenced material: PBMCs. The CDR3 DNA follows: TGTGCCAGCATCGAGGACAGGGCGGGCACTGAAGCTTTCTTT. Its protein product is CASIEDRAGTEAFF.